A single sample gave rise to the 14 T cell receptor beta chains below, sequenced in a study of CD8+ T cells in alopecia areata. RNA, once extracted, was reverse transcribed into cDNA for use as the sequencing template. Repertoires were generated with immunoSEQ multiplex PCR, while TCRdb's copy carries only in-frame clones and drops some. In the table there are 110,000 to 150,000 clones, around 62% of which are singletons. Sequenced material: CD8+ T cells sorted from blood. The receptor set was obtained from a human donor in good health.

The gene calls are TRBV27 and TRBJ1-1; 9 bases match TRBD1. Germline loops: CDR1 MNHEY, CDR2 SMNVEV (reference sequence). The V gene end was trimmed by 3 bases and the J gene end by 5 bases; junction bases not matched to a gene: 4. The CDR3 consists of 14 residues. The CDR3 coding sequence is TGTGCCAGCAGTTTGGGACAGGGCACAACTGAAGCTTTCTTT. Amino acid sequence: CASSLGQGTTEAFF.

This clone was seen once. The gene calls are TRBV9 and TRBJ2-5, with 7 bases fitting TRBD1. The V and J ends lost 0 bases and 4 bases, in that order; junction bases with no gene match: 6. The germline gives CDR1 SGDLS, CDR2 YYNGEE. CDR3 length: 15 amino acids. For the CDR3, the DNA is TGTGCCAGCAGCGTAGCGGGACAGAGTTCAGAGACCCAGTACTTC. Translation: CASSVAGQSSETQYF.

This chain connects TRBV25-1 to TRBJ2-7; D may match TRBD1 or TRBD2 (5 bases each). Germline-derived CDR1 and CDR2 are MGHDK and SYGVNS. Trimming removed 3 bases from V and 5 bases from J, with 8 bases in between. The CDR3 is 12 amino acids. This CDR3 reads CASSDMGDEQYF. The CDR3 region has the DNA TGTGCCAGCAGTGACATGGGGGACGAGCAGTACTTC.

The CDR3 protein is CASSEPGQSHEAFF. The CDR3 nucleotides read TGTGCCAGCAGTGAACCGGGACAGAGCCATGAAGCTTTCTTT. This rearrangement joins TRBV2 to TRBJ1-1; 7 bases match TRBD1. Trimming removed 2 bases from V and 7 bases from J; junction bases left unmatched: 7. CDR3 length: 14 residues. Per germline, CDR1 SNHLY and CDR2 FYNNEI.

In regard to this clone: One end of the junction varies from germline; a read error may be responsible. The chain recombines TRBV29-1 with TRBJ2-5; D gene uncertain. Germline V gives CDR1 SQVTM, CDR2 ANQGSEA. The length of the CDR3 is 12 residues. DNA of the CDR3: TGCAGCGTGGAAGAAAGACAAGAGACCCAGTACTTC. Encoded protein: CSVEERQETQYF.

A few counts support this clone. The sample holds other DNA sequences that translate to the same CDR3. The chain employs TRBV29-1 and TRBJ1-2; weak D call: TRBD1 (6 bases). The CDR3 spans 12 residues. The V end was cut by 6 bases, the J end by 4 bases, with 12 bases between. Germline V gene data show CDR1 as SQVTM and CDR2 as ANQGSEA. The CDR3 DNA sequence: TGCAGCGTGTCCGAGGGGGGCTATGGCTACACCTTC. Protein: CSVSEGGYGYTF.

The chain carries TRBV29-1 and TRBJ1-2; maybe TRBD1 (5 bases). Germline V lookup: CDR1 SQVTM, CDR2 ANQGSEA. V gave up 0 bases and J gave up 1 base, with 15 bases separating them. This CDR3 is built from 16 residues. The CDR3 region is CSVEEGRGSNNYGYTF. Written as DNA, the CDR3 is TGCAGCGTTGAAGAGGGGCGGGGGTCGAATAACTATGGCTACACCTTC.

The V call is TRBV29-1, the J call TRBJ2-7; D possibly uses TRBD1 or TRBD2 (6 bases each). V shed 6 bases and J shed 3 bases, with 15 bases lying between them. Germline V gives CDR1 SQVTM, CDR2 ANQGSEA. CDR3 length: 13 amino acids. The DNA for the CDR3 is TGCAGCGTAAGGGGGGTCCCATACTACGAGCAGTACTTC. Its translation is CSVRGVPYYEQYF.

The V gene is TRBV5-4, the J gene TRBJ2-1; the D gene is possibly TRBD1 (5 bases). V lost 1 base, J lost 2 bases, and 13 bases lay in between. This CDR3 comprises 16 residues. Germline values: CDR1 SGHNT, CDR2 YYREEE (reference sequence). The CDR3 spells CASSLRGRDPYNEQFF. The CDR3 region has the DNA TGTGCCAGCAGCTTGCGCGGCAGGGATCCCTACAATGAGCAGTTCTTC.

This clone has ten or more counts. The chain carries TRBV7-3 and TRBJ2-3, with D perhaps being TRBD1 or TRBD2 (6 bases each). Germline CDR1 is SGHTA and CDR2 is FQGTGA. V lost 5 bases, J lost 14 bases, and 20 bases lay in between. There are 13 residues in the CDR3. CDR3 nucleotides: TGTGCCAGCAGCCCATCTGGGGGGCGGGCAGGGTATTTT. Translating it yields CASSPSGGRAGYF.

In this sample, this clone turned up a few times. This chain links TRBV6-6 with TRBJ2-7; 7 nucleotides line up with TRBD1. CDR1 is MNHNY and CDR2 is SVGAGI in the germline V gene (reference sequence). Trimming removed 4 bases from V and 3 bases from J; junction bases left unmatched: 3. The CDR3 covers 13 residues. The DNA of the CDR3 is TGTGCCAGCAGTTTCGACAGGGTCTACGAGCAGTACTTC. This codes for CASSFDRVYEQYF.

This chain joins TRBV4-1 and TRBJ2-7; a weak D match, TRBD2 (5 bases). Trimming left V 2 bases short and J 5 bases short, with 16 bases between. The germline V gene encodes CDR1 MGHRA and CDR2 YSYEKL. The CDR3 is 15 amino acids. The CDR3 sequence: CASSQRRGWAHEQYF. CDR3 bases: TGCGCCAGCAGCCAACGCCGGGGTTGGGCCCACGAGCAGTACTTC.

The CDR3 nucleotides are TGTGCCAGCAGTGATATTGGGGTCTCCTTTGGCGCCGGGGAGCTGTTTTTT. Encoded protein: CASSDIGVSFGAGELFF. The chain combines TRBV2 with TRBJ2-2; unclear D gene. Germline-derived CDR1 and CDR2 are SNHLY and FYNNEI. The length of the CDR3 is 17 residues. Trimming removed 3 bases at V and 6 bases at J, with 20 bases between. Variable domain in full (rest from reference TRBV2 and TRBJ2-2): EPEVTQTPSHQVTQMGQEVILRCVPISNHLYFYWYRQILGQKVEFLVSFYNNEISEKSEIFDDQFSVERPDGSNFTLKIRSTKLEDSAMYFCASSDIGVSFGAGELFFGEGSRLTVL.

The V and J genes are TRBV30 and TRBJ2-5; tentatively, D is TRBD1 (5 bases). Germline loops: CDR1 GTSNPN, CDR2 SVGIG (reference sequence). The V gene lost 0 bases and the J gene lost 2 bases, with 13 bases spanning the gap. This CDR3 contains 15 residues. The CDR3 nucleotides are TGTGCCTGGAGTGTTGAGACAGCGCCTCAAGAGACCCAGTACTTC. It specifies CAWSVETAPQETQYF. The full variable domain, rest sourced from reference TRBV30 and TRBJ2-5, is SQTIHQWPATLVQPVGSPLSLECTVEGTSNPNLYWYRQAAGRGLQLLFYSVGIGQISSEVPQNLSASRPQDRQFILSSKKLLLSDSGFYLCAWSVETAPQETQYFGPGTRLLVL.